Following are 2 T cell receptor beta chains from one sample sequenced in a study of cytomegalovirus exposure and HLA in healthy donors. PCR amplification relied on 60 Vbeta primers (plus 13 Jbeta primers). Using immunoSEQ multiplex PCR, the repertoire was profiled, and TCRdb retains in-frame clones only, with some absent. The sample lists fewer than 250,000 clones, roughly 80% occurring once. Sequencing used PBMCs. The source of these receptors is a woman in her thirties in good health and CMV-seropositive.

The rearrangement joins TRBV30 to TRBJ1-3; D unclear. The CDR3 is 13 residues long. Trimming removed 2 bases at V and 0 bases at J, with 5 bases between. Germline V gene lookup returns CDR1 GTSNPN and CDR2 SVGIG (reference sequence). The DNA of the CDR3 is TGTGCCTGGAGTCTCCTCTCTGGAAACACCATATATTTT. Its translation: CAWSLLSGNTIYF.

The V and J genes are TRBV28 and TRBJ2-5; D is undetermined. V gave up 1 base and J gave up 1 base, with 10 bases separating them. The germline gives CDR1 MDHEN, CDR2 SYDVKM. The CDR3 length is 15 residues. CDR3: CASSLSDTSQETQYF. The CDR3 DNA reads TGTGCCAGCAGTTTATCTGACACGAGCCAAGAGACCCAGTACTTC.